These T cell receptor beta chains were read from a single sample in a study of CD8 T cells in Susac syndrome. TCRdb re-analysed the immunoSEQ multiplex PCR reads in MiXCR, keeping a single row per CDR3 protein. This table holds 100,000 to 150,000 distinct CDR3 sequences, 80% to 95% found once. The sequenced sample consisted of CD8+ T cells from PBMCs. The receptor source for this set is a human donor with multiple sclerosis. Both conserved end residues are part of each CDR3. Fields, in order: D gene, clone size, J gene, V gene, CDR3 protein, CDR3 DNA. A D gene is named only where the DNA matches it firmly. Rows give clone size only sometimes, using once, few, many, or a class for an expanded clone.

>TRBD1|once|TRBJ2-1|TRBV11-2
CASSFRDRPYNEQFF
TGTGCCAGCAGCTTCCGGGACAGACCCTACAATGAGCAGTTCTTC
>.|.|TRBJ2-2|TRBV6-5
CASSYYQGDTGELFF
TGTGCCAGCAGTTACTACCAGGGCGACACCGGGGAGCTGTTTTTT
>.|.|TRBJ1-6|TRBV4-2
CASSQEGFSYNSPLHF
TGTGCCAGCAGCCAAGAAGGGTTCTCCTATAATTCACCCCTCCACTTT
>.|once|TRBJ1-5|TRBV7-9
CASSNIEGNQPQHF
TGTGCCAGCAGCAACATCGAGGGCAATCAGCCCCAGCATTTT
>TRBD2|.|TRBJ2-1|TRBV20-1
CSARELVGTSGGSSYNEQFF
TGCAGTGCTAGAGAATTGGTCGGGACTAGCGGGGGAAGCTCCTACAATGAGCAGTTCTTC
>.|.|TRBJ2-1|TRBV4-1
CASSQSPTADNEQFF
TGCGCCAGCAGCCAAAGCCCAACTGCCGACAATGAGCAGTTCTTC
>.|.|TRBJ1-2|TRBV20-1
CSAIWLNGYTF
TGCAGTGCGATATGGTTGAACGGCTACACCTTC
>.|.|TRBJ1-2|TRBV5-4
CASSLTGKPYGYTF
TGTGCCAGCAGCTTGACAGGGAAACCCTATGGCTACACCTTC
>TRBD1|.|TRBJ1-1|TRBV5-1
CASSPGTGRENTEAFF
TGCGCCAGCAGCCCCGGGACAGGGAGGGAGAACACTGAAGCTTTCTTT
>.|.|TRBJ1-1|TRBV7-6
CASSSGRQYTEAFF
TGTGCCAGCAGCTCGGGACGGCAGTACACTGAAGCTTTCTTT
>.|.|TRBJ1-6|TRBV12-5
CASGLVPTVEGSPLHF
TGTGCTAGTGGTTTGGTACCGACAGTTGAAGGTTCACCCCTCCACTTT
>.|.|TRBJ1-2|TRBV15
CATSRSARGAGYGYTF
TGTGCCACCAGCAGATCGGCCCGGGGCGCGGGCTATGGCTACACCTTC
>TRBD1|.|TRBJ1-3|TRBV2
CASSEPRTGNRGNTIYF
TGTGCCAGCAGTGAGCCGAGGACAGGGAATCGTGGAAACACCATATATTTT
>.|.|TRBJ1-2|TRBV7-8
CATLFSGGYTF
TGTGCCACCCTTTTTTCCGGGGGCTACACCTTC
>.|.|TRBJ2-7|TRBV9
CASSPNRGTPYEQYF
TGTGCCAGCAGCCCCAACAGAGGGACCCCCTACGAGCAGTACTTC
>.|.|TRBJ2-1|TRBV27
CASSQYPLQEAEVRFF
TGTGCCAGCAGTCAATACCCACTTCAGGAGGCGGAGGTTAGGTTCTTC
>TRBD1|.|TRBJ2-4|TRBV7-6
CASSFYDRGDIQYF
TGTGCCAGCAGCTTTTACGACAGGGGGGACATTCAGTACTTC
>TRBD2|.|TRBJ2-1|TRBV20-1
CSARVAGGPNEQFF
TGCAGTGCTAGAGTTGCGGGGGGCCCCAATGAGCAGTTCTTC
>TRBD1|.|TRBJ1-6|TRBV7-2
CASGGGQGSYNSPLHF
TGTGCCAGCGGTGGGGGACAGGGGTCTTATAATTCACCCCTCCACTTT
>.|.|TRBJ2-5|TRBV6-1
CASDPVRGRETQYF
TGTGCCAGCGACCCCGTAAGGGGGAGAGAGACCCAGTACTTC
>TRBD2|.|TRBJ2-3|TRBV7-8
CASSSPRLAERTDTQYF
TGTGCCAGCAGCTCACCCCGACTAGCGGAACGCACAGATACGCAGTATTTT
>TRBD1|.|TRBJ2-7|TRBV3-1
CASSQDLRDRVAYEQYF
TGTGCCAGCAGCCAAGACCTCCGGGACAGGGTCGCCTACGAGCAGTACTTC
>TRBD2|.|TRBJ2-3|TRBV5-1
CASSFPGATSGSMLDTQYF
TGCGCCAGCAGCTTCCCCGGGGCGACTAGCGGGAGTATGTTAGATACGCAGTATTTT
>.|.|TRBJ2-7|TRBV27
CASSFRSSYEQYF
TGTGCCAGCAGCTTCAGGAGCTCCTACGAGCAGTACTTC
>.|.|TRBJ2-5|TRBV9
CASSVATGLLETQYF
TGTGCCAGCAGCGTAGCAACAGGGCTACTTGAGACCCAGTACTTC
>TRBD1|.|TRBJ1-1|TRBV7-6
CASSPQGTYQEAFF
TGTGCCAGCAGCCCACAGGGGACTTACCAGGAGGCTTTCTTT
>.|once|TRBJ2-5|TRBV6-1
CASRTGFGETQYF
TGTGCCAGCAGAACAGGGTTCGGAGAGACCCAGTACTTC
>.|once|TRBJ2-5|TRBV7-8
CASSNGGRETQYF
TGTGCCAGCAGTAATGGGGGGCGGGAGACCCAGTACTTC
>TRBD1|.|TRBJ2-2|TRBV4-1
CASSHRQGNTGELFF
TGCGCCAGCAGCCACAGACAGGGTAACACCGGGGAGCTGTTTTTT
>TRBD1|.|TRBJ2-7|TRBV7-9
CASSSLGTGADEQYF
TGTGCCAGCAGCTCCCTGGGGACAGGGGCGGACGAGCAGTACTTC
>.|.|TRBJ1-5|TRBV7-9
CASSSWDENQPQHF
TGTGCCAGCAGCTCCTGGGATGAGAATCAGCCCCAGCATTTT
>.|.|TRBJ1-2|TRBV29-1
CSVEGRNGYTF
TGCAGCGTCGAAGGACGGAACGGCTACACCTTC
>.|.|TRBJ1-1|TRBV4-2
CASSQDFVNTEAFF
TGTGCCAGCAGCCAAGATTTCGTGAACACTGAAGCTTTCTTT
>TRBD1|.|TRBJ1-1|TRBV11-2
CASSFYRGPTLEAFF
TGTGCCAGCAGCTTTTACAGGGGGCCTACCTTGGAAGCTTTCTTT
>TRBD2|.|TRBJ2-5|TRBV9
CASSVGSSGRETQYF
TGTGCCAGCAGCGTAGGGAGTAGCGGGAGAGAGACCCAGTACTTC
>.|.|TRBJ1-1|TRBV30
CAWKVMNTEAFF
TGTGCCTGGAAAGTTATGAACACTGAAGCTTTCTTT
>.|.|TRBJ1-1|TRBV5-4
CASSSIGIEAFF
TGTGCCAGCAGCTCCATTGGTATTGAAGCTTTCTTT
>.|.|TRBJ2-3|TRBV4-1
CASSQDELGGDTQYF
TGCGCCAGCAGCCAAGATGAATTAGGTGGCGATACGCAGTATTTT
>TRBD1|.|TRBJ1-5|TRBV6-6
CASTVVGTGNQPQHF
TGTGCCAGCACTGTCGTGGGGACAGGTAATCAGCCCCAGCATTTT
>.|.|TRBJ1-2|TRBV2
CAIGGGGPNYGYTF
TGTGCCATCGGTGGGGGAGGTCCTAACTATGGCTACACCTTC
>TRBD2|.|TRBJ2-3|TRBV5-6
CASSLVASGGITDTQYF
TGTGCCAGCAGCTTGGTGGCTAGCGGGGGAATCACAGATACGCAGTATTTT
>TRBD2|.|TRBJ2-1|TRBV12-3/TRBV12-4
CASRPTSGSYNEQFF
TGTGCCAGCAGGCCGACTAGCGGCTCCTACAATGAGCAGTTCTTC
>.|.|TRBJ1-1|TRBV9
CASSVGADLRGTEAFF
TGTGCCAGCAGCGTAGGGGCAGACCTCCGGGGCACTGAAGCTTTCTTT
>.|few|TRBJ2-7|TRBV29-1
CSVELETGEQYF
TGCAGCGTTGAATTAGAGACAGGCGAGCAGTACTTC
>TRBD1|.|TRBJ2-3|TRBV4-1
CASSQDLGTGYTDTQYF
TGCGCCAGCAGCCAAGATCTCGGGACAGGGTACACAGATACGCAGTATTTT
>.|once|TRBJ2-3|TRBV4-1
CASSGGGGTDTQYF
TGCGCCAGCAGTGGAGGAGGCGGGACAGATACGCAGTATTTT
>.|.|TRBJ2-7|TRBV4-2
CASSQTTAYEQYF
TGTGCCAGCAGCCAGACGACAGCATACGAGCAGTACTTC
>.|once|TRBJ2-1|TRBV7-8
CASSSLRPRYNEQFF
TGTGCCAGCAGCTCCCTTCGACCCCGCTACAATGAGCAGTTCTTC